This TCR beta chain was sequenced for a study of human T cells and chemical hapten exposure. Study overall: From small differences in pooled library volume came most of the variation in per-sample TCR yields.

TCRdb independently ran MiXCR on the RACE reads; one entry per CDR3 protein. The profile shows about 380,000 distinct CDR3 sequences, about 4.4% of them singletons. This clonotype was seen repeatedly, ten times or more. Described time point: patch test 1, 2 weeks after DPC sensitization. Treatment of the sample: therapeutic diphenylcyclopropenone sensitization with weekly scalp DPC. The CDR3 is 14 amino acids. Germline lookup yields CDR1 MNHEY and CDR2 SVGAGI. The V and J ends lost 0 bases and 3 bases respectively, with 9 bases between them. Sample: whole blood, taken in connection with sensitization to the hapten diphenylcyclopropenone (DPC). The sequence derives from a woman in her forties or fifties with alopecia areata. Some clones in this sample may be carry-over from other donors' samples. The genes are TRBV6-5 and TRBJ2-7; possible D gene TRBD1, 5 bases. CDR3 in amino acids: CASSYSRTFYEQYF. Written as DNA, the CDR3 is TGTGCCAGCAGTTACTCCCGGACATTCTACGAGCAGTACTTC.